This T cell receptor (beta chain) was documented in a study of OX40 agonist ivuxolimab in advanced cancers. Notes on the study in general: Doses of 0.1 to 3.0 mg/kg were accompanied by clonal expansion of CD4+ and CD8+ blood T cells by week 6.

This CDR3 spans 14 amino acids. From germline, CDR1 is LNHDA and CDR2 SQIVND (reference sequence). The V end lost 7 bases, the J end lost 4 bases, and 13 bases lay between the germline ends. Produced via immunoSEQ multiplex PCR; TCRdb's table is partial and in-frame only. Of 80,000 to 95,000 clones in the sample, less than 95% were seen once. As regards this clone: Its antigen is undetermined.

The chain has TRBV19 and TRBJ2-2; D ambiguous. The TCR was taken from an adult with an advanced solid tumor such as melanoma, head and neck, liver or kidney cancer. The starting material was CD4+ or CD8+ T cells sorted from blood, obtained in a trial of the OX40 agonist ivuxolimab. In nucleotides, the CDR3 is TGTGCCAGTACCACCCTCTGGGGCACCGGGGAGCTGTTTTTT. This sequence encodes CASTTLWGTGELFF.